These 15 T cell receptor beta chains came from one sample sequenced in a study of PD-1 blockade in classical Hodgkin lymphoma. Each of the patients experienced relapse following autologous stem cell transplantation, and their brentuximab vedotin exposure differed. The protocol was immunoSEQ multiplex PCR, while the TCRdb copy is restricted to in-frame clones and leaves out a portion. The profile covers about 97,000 clones, with around 80% appearing a single time and 9% to 15% taken by the ten largest. Sequencing was performed on peripheral blood mononuclear cells (PBMCs), taken at baseline. These receptors all stem from a human donor with classical Hodgkin lymphoma.

The gene calls are TRBV5-1 and TRBJ2-7, with D perhaps being TRBD1 or TRBD2 (5 bases each). CDR1 SGHRS and CDR2 YFSETQ come from the germline V gene. The CDR3 sequence is 15 residues long. Trimming removed 4 bases at V and 0 bases at J, with 14 bases between. This CDR3 is CASSGDGGPSYEQYF. The CDR3 DNA reads TGCGCCAGCAGCGGGGACGGCGGCCCCTCCTACGAGCAGTACTTC.

The chain uses TRBV19 and TRBJ2-7; possible D gene TRBD1, 6 bases. Germline lookup yields CDR1 LNHDA and CDR2 SQIVND (reference sequence). The CDR3 consists of 15 residues. The germline V and J ends were trimmed by 6 bases and 4 bases, with 19 bases remaining between them. In nucleotides, the CDR3 is TGTGCCAGTAGCCCGCCCAGGGGTGACGATTACGAGCAGTACTTC. Translation gives CASSPPRGDDYEQYF.

CDR3 residues: CASSYDEKLFF. As DNA, the CDR3 is TGTGCCAGCAGTTACGATGAAAAACTGTTTTTT. J is TRBJ1-4 and V is TRBV2; no definite D call. The CDR3 loop spans 11 amino acids. CDR1 and CDR2 (germline): SNHLY, FYNNEI. The V and J ends lost 5 bases and 6 bases respectively, with 4 bases between them.

The chain combines TRBV19 with TRBJ2-7; no clear D. The V and J ends lost 4 bases and 0 bases respectively, with 10 bases between them. CDR3 length equals 14 residues. The germline V gene has CDR1 LNHDA and CDR2 SQIVND (reference sequence). The CDR3 nucleotides are TGTGCCAGTAGTAGAGACGGAAACTCCTACGAGCAGTACTTC. The encoded protein is CASSRDGNSYEQYF.

This clone was picked up a small number of times. This chain uses TRBV19 with TRBJ2-7, with 7 nucleotides matching TRBD1. This CDR3 has 13 amino acids. Germline trimming cut 4 bases from V and 3 bases from J; bases unmatched to any gene: 3. Germline CDR1 reads LNHDA; CDR2 reads SQIVND (reference sequence). CDR3 nucleotides: TGTGCCAGTAGTAGGGGACAGCTCTACGAGCAGTACTTC. It encodes CASSRGQLYEQYF.

With respect to this clone: The same CDR3 also results from other DNA sequences found in this sample. This chain links TRBV30 with TRBJ2-2; D possibly uses TRBD1 or TRBD2 (5 bases each). Looked up from germline, CDR1 is GTSNPN and CDR2 is SVGIG (reference sequence). Trimming stripped 7 bases from V and 5 bases from J, with 17 bases between. The CDR3 loop spans 14 amino acids. The DNA of the CDR3 is TGTGCCTACCGGGACCGAGGGAAGACCGGGGAGCTGTTTTTT. This gives the protein CAYRDRGKTGELFF. The whole variable domain, filled in from reference TRBV30 and TRBJ2-2, reads SQTIHQWPATLVQPVGSPLSLECTVEGTSNPNLYWYRQAAGRGLQLLFYSVGIGQISSEVPQNLSASRPQDRQFILSSKKLLLSDSGFYLCAYRDRGKTGELFFGEGSRLTVL.

The rearrangement uses TRBV6-1 and TRBJ2-7; 10 nucleotides line up with TRBD2. This CDR3 is 13 amino acids long. V dropped 10 bases and J dropped 3; count of bases not matched to a gene: 6. CDR1 and CDR2 from the germline V gene are MNHNS and SASEGT. The CDR3 DNA follows: TGTGCCATCCGGACTAGCGGCCTCTACGAGCAGTACTTC. Translating it yields CAIRTSGLYEQYF.

This clone turned up a few times. The chain is built from TRBV6-6 and TRBJ2-2; D gene unclear. The CDR3 runs to 13 residues. Trimming cost V 0 bases and J 6 bases, with 5 bases left between them. CDR1 MNHNY and CDR2 SVGAGI come from the germline V gene (reference sequence). Here the CDR3 reads CASSYSGPGELFF. The CDR3 DNA follows: TGTGCCAGCAGTTACTCGGGCCCCGGGGAGCTGTTTTTT.

The V and J genes are TRBV6-6 and TRBJ1-5; D unclear. The CDR3 has 13 amino acids. The V gene's germline CDR1 is MNHNY and CDR2 SVGAGI (reference sequence). Trimming removed 6 bases from V and 3 bases from J, with 9 bases in between. In DNA form, the CDR3 reads TGTGCCAGCAGGCAGACTCCCAATCAGCCCCAGCATTTT. Translated: CASRQTPNQPQHF.

This chain joins TRBV21-1 and TRBJ1-2; TRBD1 reflects the table's D call only, with no check against the DNA. TRBV21-1 is a documented pseudogene. The CDR3 covers 14 residues. CDR3 coding DNA: TGTGCCAGCAGCGAGGGACACCGGCGCCAGGGCTACACCTTC. Amino acid sequence: CASSEGHRRQGYTF.

V is TRBV28 and J is TRBJ1-5; no clear D. Trimming cost V 3 bases and J 9 bases, with 6 bases left between them. Germline V gene data show CDR1 as MDHEN and CDR2 as SYDVKM. The CDR3 loop spans 11 amino acids. The CDR3 loop is CASSLGGPQHF. The CDR3 bases are TGTGCCAGCAGTTTGGGCGGGCCCCAGCATTTT. Full variable domain (missing parts from reference TRBV28 and TRBJ1-5): DVKVTQSSRYLVKRTGEKVFLECVQDMDHENMFWYRQDPGLGLRLIYFSYDVKMKEKGDIPEGYSVSREKKERFSLILESASTNQTSMYLCASSLGGPQHFGDGTRLSIL.

The V and J genes are TRBV19 and TRBJ2-6; possibly TRBD1 for D (7 bases). The CDR3 totals 17 residues. V dropped 5 bases and J dropped 0 bases, with 14 bases sitting between them. From germline, CDR1 is LNHDA and CDR2 SQIVND (reference sequence). CDR3 residues: CASSVYRGGSGANVLTF. CDR3 coding DNA: TGTGCCAGTAGTGTGTACAGGGGAGGCTCTGGGGCCAACGTCCTGACTTTC. The full variable domain, in which reference TRBV19 and TRBJ2-6 provide the parts outside the CDR3, is DGGITQSPKYLFRKEGQNVTLSCEQNLNHDAMYWYRQDPGQGLRLIYYSQIVNDFQKGDIAEGYSVSREKKESFPLTVTSAQKNPTAFYLCASSVYRGGSGANVLTFGAGSRLTVL.

The J gene is TRBJ2-3, the V gene TRBV4-2; 12 positions agree with TRBD2. The CDR3 sequence is 19 residues long. Losses at the gene ends were 1 base for V and 0 bases for J; bases not matched to a gene: 8. In germline, CDR1 is LGHNA, CDR2 YNFKEQ. The CDR3 loop reads CASSQARLAGGISTDTQYF. CDR3 bases: TGTGCCAGCAGCCAAGCTCGGCTAGCGGGAGGGATTAGCACAGATACGCAGTATTTT.

The chain has TRBV28 and TRBJ1-1, with 8 bases lining up with TRBD1. Germline CDR1 MDHEN, CDR2 SYDVKM. The CDR3 consists of 15 residues. J gave up 4 bases and V 8 bases, and 12 bases lay outside the gene matches. The CDR3 DNA reads TGTGCCAGCGCCTCACCCAGGGGGCTGAGCACTGAAGCTTTCTTT. Translation gives CASASPRGLSTEAFF. The full variable domain, its missing parts supplied by reference TRBV28 and TRBJ1-1, is DVKVTQSSRYLVKRTGEKVFLECVQDMDHENMFWYRQDPGLGLRLIYFSYDVKMKEKGDIPEGYSVSREKKERFSLILESASTNQTSMYLCASASPRGLSTEAFFGQGTRLTVV.

The V gene is TRBV18, the J gene TRBJ2-1, with TRBD2 matching 9 bases. This CDR3 spans 20 amino acids. Germline-derived CDR1 and CDR2 are KGHSH and LQKENI. Trimming cost V 6 bases and J 1 base; bases outside gene matches: 19. The CDR3 region is CASSHKKVAGELNSYNEQFF. The CDR3 DNA sequence: TGTGCCAGCTCCCATAAAAAGGTAGCGGGAGAGTTAAATTCCTACAATGAGCAGTTCTTC.